This T cell receptor (beta chain) was captured by sequencing in a study of control samples from healthy donors and cancer patients. The CDR3 is 15 residues long. Germline assignment: CDR1 SGDLS and CDR2 YYNGEE. V lost 3 bases, J lost 0 bases, and 10 bases lay in between. TCRdb keeps only in-frame clones here, not all; method: immunoSEQ multiplex PCR. The repertoire includes about 140,000 clones, 94% of them detected once, and about an eighth sits in the top ten. This TCR derives from a man aged 40-50 years in good health. The source material was blood. The V and J genes are TRBV9 and TRBJ2-1; the D gene is possibly TRBD1 (6 bases). This CDR3 is CASSASGASYNEQFF. In nucleotides, the CDR3 is TGTGCCAGCAGCGCGTCAGGGGCCTCCTACAATGAGCAGTTCTTC.